These 15 T cell receptor beta chains were sequenced from one sample in a study of blood T cell repertoires in COVID-19. Only in-frame clones appear in the TCRdb table, and some are missing; sequencing was by immunoSEQ multiplex PCR. Of roughly 80,000 clones in the sample, roughly 79% were seen once. Sample: peripheral blood. These receptor sequences come from an elderly man with acute or convalescent COVID-19.

The rearrangement links TRBV15 to TRBJ2-2; D not certain. The V gene lost 1 base and the J gene lost 2 bases, with 5 bases spanning the gap. The germline V gene encodes CDR1 LNHNV and CDR2 YYDKDF (reference sequence). This CDR3 is 14 amino acids long. In nucleotides, the CDR3 is TGTGCCACCAGCAGAGGACTTAACACCGGGGAGCTGTTTTTT. Residues: CATSRGLNTGELFF. The variable domain in full, completed from reference TRBV15 and TRBJ2-2, reads DAMVIQNPRYQVTQFGKPVTLSCSQTLNHNVMYWYQQKSSQAPKLLFHYYDKDFNNEADTPDNFQSRRPNTSFCFLDIRSPGLGDTAMYLCATSRGLNTGELFFGEGSRLTVL.

This rearrangement joins TRBV9 to TRBJ1-6, with 8 bases lining up with TRBD1. Germline V CDR1 and CDR2: SGDLS, YYNGEE. There are 15 residues in the CDR3. Germline trimming cut 1 base from V and 7 bases from J; bases unmatched to any gene: 4. CDR3 in DNA: TGTGCCAGCAGCGTACGGACAGGGTTAAATTCACCCCTCCACTTT. This gives the protein CASSVRTGLNSPLHF.

This chain connects TRBV7-9 to TRBJ2-6; 10 bases fit TRBD1. V lost 10 bases and J lost 2; bases outside the gene matches: 8. The CDR3 consists of 16 residues. CDR1 and CDR2 (germline): SEHNR, FQNEAQ (reference sequence). The CDR3 loop is CAIRQGAVPGANVLTF. In DNA form, the CDR3 reads TGTGCCATCCGACAGGGGGCAGTCCCTGGGGCCAACGTCCTGACTTTC.

The V gene is TRBV7-9, the J gene TRBJ2-6, with D maybe TRBD1 (6 bases). There are 15 residues in the CDR3. Germline loops: CDR1 SEHNR, CDR2 FQNEAQ (reference sequence). Trimming pared 3 bases from V and 2 bases from J, leaving 8 bases between. The CDR3: CASSFPGAGANVLTF. The CDR3, as DNA: TGTGCCAGCAGCTTTCCAGGGGCTGGGGCCAACGTCCTGACTTTC.

This chain joins TRBV5-4 and TRBJ2-1; TRBD1 matches 10 bases. The CDR3 is 12 residues long. CDR1 and CDR2 from the germline V gene are SGHNT and YYREEE (reference sequence). CDR3 protein: CSDGTGDNEQFF. The DNA of the CDR3 is TGTTCAGATGGGACAGGGGACAATGAGCAGTTCTTC.

The genes are TRBV6-5 and TRBJ1-5, with TRBD1 identical over 7 bases. Losses at the gene ends were 5 bases for V and 6 bases for J; bases not matched to a gene: 7. The CDR3 contains 14 residues. Germline V gene data show CDR1 as MNHEY and CDR2 as SVGAGI. The CDR3, as DNA: TGTGCCAGCAGTCCTGGACAGGTTCTTCAGCCCCAGCATTTT. This encodes CASSPGQVLQPQHF.

V gene TRBV4-1 combines with J gene TRBJ2-5, with 8 bases lining up with TRBD2. CDR3 length equals 16 residues. Germline values: CDR1 MGHRA, CDR2 YSYEKL. V lost 1 base, J lost 7 bases, and 11 bases stayed unmatched. The CDR3 here is CASSQVRAGVRGTQYF. The CDR3 coding sequence is TGCGCCAGCAGCCAAGTTCGAGCGGGAGTTAGAGGGACCCAGTACTTC.

The chain is built from TRBV7-9 and TRBJ2-3, with TRBD1 matching 8 bases. The length of the CDR3 is 15 residues. Germline V gene data show CDR1 as SEHNR and CDR2 as FQNEAQ (reference sequence). V was clipped by 5 bases and J by 0 bases; unmatched bases: 4. DNA for the CDR3: TGTGCCAGCAGCGAGAGGACAGGGAGCACAGATACGCAGTATTTT. Protein product: CASSERTGSTDTQYF.

J is TRBJ1-1 and V is TRBV12-5, with TRBD1 as a possible D gene (6 bases). This CDR3 comprises 17 residues. The germline V gene encodes CDR1 LGHNT and CDR2 FRNRAP. The ends were cut back, 5 bases at V and 0 bases at J, with 19 bases in the middle. In nucleotides, the CDR3 is TGTGCTAGTGGTCCCCAAGTCCCGGGGGGCATGAACACTGAAGCTTTCTTT. It encodes CASGPQVPGGMNTEAFF.

V usage is TRBV4-2 and J usage is TRBJ2-1; 15 bases line up with TRBD2. Germline lookup yields CDR1 LGHNA and CDR2 YNFKEQ. After removal of 3 bases from V and 10 bases from J, the junction contained 10 bases not matched to a gene. The CDR3 loop spans 17 amino acids. The CDR3 spells CASSQDPGTSGRQEQFF. The DNA for the CDR3 is TGTGCCAGCAGCCAGGACCCCGGGACTAGCGGGAGGCAGGAGCAGTTCTTC.

This chain uses TRBV28 with TRBJ2-1, with D perhaps TRBD1 (6 bases). Germline CDR1 and CDR2: MDHEN and SYDVKM. The CDR3 length is 16 residues. V was cut by 6 bases and J by 7 bases, with 22 bases left in between. The CDR3: CASSPTNRETWNEQFF. CDR3 sequence (DNA): TGTGCCAGCAGCCCCACCAACAGGGAGACGTGGAATGAGCAGTTCTTC.

This chain connects TRBV28 to TRBJ1-2, with D perhaps TRBD1 (5 bases). CDR3 length equals 15 residues. Trimming removed 2 bases from V and 5 bases from J, with 15 bases in between. Germline lookup yields CDR1 MDHEN and CDR2 SYDVKM. The CDR3 loop is CASSLTGRISYGYTF. CDR3 in DNA: TGTGCCAGCAGTTTAACAGGACGGATATCTTATGGCTACACCTTC.

The rearrangement links TRBV2 to TRBJ1-1; no definite D call. Germline loops: CDR1 SNHLY, CDR2 FYNNEI. The CDR3 has 11 residues. Trimming cost V 6 bases and J 0 bases, with 2 bases left between them. In nucleotides, the CDR3 is TGTGCCAGCAGCATGAACACTGAAGCTTTCTTT. This gives the protein CASSMNTEAFF. Based on the CDR3 plus reference TRBV2 and TRBJ1-1, the full variable domain is EPEVTQTPSHQVTQMGQEVILRCVPISNHLYFYWYRQILGQKVEFLVSFYNNEISEKSEIFDDQFSVERPDGSNFTLKIRSTKLEDSAMYFCASSMNTEAFFGQGTRLTVV.

The chain employs TRBV19 and TRBJ1-2, with 7 bases matching TRBD1. CDR3 size: 15 residues. Germline assignment: CDR1 LNHDA and CDR2 SQIVND (reference sequence). With 5 bases clipped from V and 4 bases from J, the junction kept 10 bases outside the gene matches. CDR3 DNA sequence: TGTGCCAGTAGTCCCCGGGACAGATTGATCTATGGCTACACCTTC. It yields the protein CASSPRDRLIYGYTF. The whole variable domain, filled in from reference TRBV19 and TRBJ1-2, reads DGGITQSPKYLFRKEGQNVTLSCEQNLNHDAMYWYRQDPGQGLRLIYYSQIVNDFQKGDIAEGYSVSREKKESFPLTVTSAQKNPTAFYLCASSPRDRLIYGYTFGSGTRLTVV.

V and J are TRBV27 and TRBJ2-2; TRBD2 matches at 12 bases. This CDR3 spans 15 amino acids. V trimming: 3 bases; J trimming: 5 bases; junction bases outside the gene matches: 1. Germline lookup yields CDR1 MNHEY and CDR2 SMNVEV (reference sequence). CDR3 sequence: CASSFGLAGTGELFF. The CDR3 DNA reads as TGTGCCAGCAGTTTCGGACTAGCGGGAACCGGGGAGCTGTTTTTT.